This T cell receptor (beta chain) is from a study of cytomegalovirus exposure and HLA in healthy donors. The primer mix had 60 Vbeta and 13 Jbeta primers. Produced via immunoSEQ multiplex PCR; TCRdb's table is partial and in-frame only. The data hold 150,000 to 200,000 clones, with roughly 79% observed a single time. This CDR3 comprises 14 residues. V shed 3 bases and J 4 bases; nucleotides not matched to a gene: 2. Looked up from germline, CDR1 is MGHDK and CDR2 is SYGVNS. The chain is built from TRBV25-1 and TRBJ1-3, with TRBD1 matching 8 bases. This receptor was taken from a man aged 25 to 40 in good health and CMV-seronegative. Material for sequencing was PBMCs. CDR3 DNA: TGTGCCAGCAGTGACTGGGACAGGGGAAACACCATATATTTT. This sequence encodes CASSDWDRGNTIYF.